This TCR beta chain came from a study of cytomegalovirus exposure and HLA in healthy donors. Notes on the study in general: According to the study, roughly 160 TCR beta chains were cytomegalovirus-associated. Whilst most TCR sequences proved rare, a subset of public TCRs occurred across many donors. A later analysis found first-cohort TCR clusters tended to co-occur in the 95 to 150 validation repertoires.

Turning to this clone: No antigen is known for it.

Assay: immunoSEQ multiplex PCR; the TCRdb copy retains only in-frame clones and omits some. The sample holds 150,000 to 200,000 clones, around nine tenths seen once. The CDR3 extends over 14 amino acids. From germline, CDR1 is LNHDA and CDR2 SQIVND (reference sequence). V trimming: 8 bases; J trimming: 5 bases; junction bases outside the gene matches: 7. The V and J genes are TRBV19 and TRBJ1-1; 11 bases align to TRBD1. This receptor was identified in a young man in good health and CMV-seropositive. The sample was PBMCs. CDR3 DNA: TGTGCCAGTGCCGGGACAGGGGGTTTTACTGAAGCTTTCTTT. This encodes CASAGTGGFTEAFF.